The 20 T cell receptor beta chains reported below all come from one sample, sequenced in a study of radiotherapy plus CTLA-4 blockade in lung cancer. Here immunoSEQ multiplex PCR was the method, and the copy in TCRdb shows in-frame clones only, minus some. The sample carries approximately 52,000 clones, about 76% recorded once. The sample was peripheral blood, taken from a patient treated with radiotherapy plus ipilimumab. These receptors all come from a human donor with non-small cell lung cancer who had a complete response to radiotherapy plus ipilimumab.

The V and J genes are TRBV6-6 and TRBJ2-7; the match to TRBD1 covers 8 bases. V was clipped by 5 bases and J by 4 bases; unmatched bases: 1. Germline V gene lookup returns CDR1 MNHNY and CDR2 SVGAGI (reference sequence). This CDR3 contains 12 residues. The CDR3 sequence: CASSGQGYEQYV. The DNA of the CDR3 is TGTGCCAGCAGTGGACAGGGATACGAGCAGTACGTC.

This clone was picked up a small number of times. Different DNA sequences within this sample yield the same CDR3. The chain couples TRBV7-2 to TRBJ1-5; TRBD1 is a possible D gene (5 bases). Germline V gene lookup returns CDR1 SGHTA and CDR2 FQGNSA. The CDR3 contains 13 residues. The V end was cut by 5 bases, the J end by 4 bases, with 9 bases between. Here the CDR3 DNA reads TGTGCCAGCAGCCCCGGGGGGAATCAGCCCCAGCATTTT. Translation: CASSPGGNQPQHF.

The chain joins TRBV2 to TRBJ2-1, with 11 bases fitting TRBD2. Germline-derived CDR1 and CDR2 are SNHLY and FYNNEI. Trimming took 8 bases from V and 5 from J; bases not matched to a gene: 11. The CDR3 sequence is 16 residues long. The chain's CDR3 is CASLSSGGASNNEQFF. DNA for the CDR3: TGTGCCAGCTTAAGTAGCGGGGGGGCATCAAACAATGAGCAGTTCTTC.

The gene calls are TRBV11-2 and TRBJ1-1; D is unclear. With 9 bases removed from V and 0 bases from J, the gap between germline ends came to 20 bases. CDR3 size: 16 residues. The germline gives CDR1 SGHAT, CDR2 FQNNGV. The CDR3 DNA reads TGTGCCAGTATGATTGACACTTTTGCCATGAACACTGAAGCTTTCTTT. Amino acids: CASMIDTFAMNTEAFF.

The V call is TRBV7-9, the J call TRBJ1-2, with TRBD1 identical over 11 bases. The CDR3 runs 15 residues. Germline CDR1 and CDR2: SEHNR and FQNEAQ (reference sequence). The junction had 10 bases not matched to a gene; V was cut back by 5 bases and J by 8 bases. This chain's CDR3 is CASSPRTGGVSGYTF. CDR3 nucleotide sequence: TGTGCCAGCAGCCCTCGGACAGGGGGCGTTTCGGGCTACACCTTC. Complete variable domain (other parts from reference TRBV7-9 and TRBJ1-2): DTGVSQNPRHKITKRGQNVTFRCDPISEHNRLYWYRQTLGQGPEFLTYFQNEAQLEKSRLLSDRFSAERPKGSFSTLEIQRTEQGDSAMYLCASSPRTGGVSGYTFGSGTRLTVV.

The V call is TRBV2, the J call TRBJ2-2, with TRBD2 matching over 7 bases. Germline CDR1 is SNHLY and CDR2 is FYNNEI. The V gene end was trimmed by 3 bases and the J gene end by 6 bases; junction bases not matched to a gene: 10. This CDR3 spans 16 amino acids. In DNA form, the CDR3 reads TGTGCCAGCAGTGATAGAGGACTAGGAAGTTCCGGGGAGCTGTTTTTT. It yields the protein CASSDRGLGSSGELFF.

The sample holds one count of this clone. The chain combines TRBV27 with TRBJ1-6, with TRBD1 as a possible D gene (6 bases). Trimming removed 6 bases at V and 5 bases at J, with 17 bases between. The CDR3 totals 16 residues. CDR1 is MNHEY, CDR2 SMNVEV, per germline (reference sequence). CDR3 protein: CASRTTGLPHNSPLHF. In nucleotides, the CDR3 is TGTGCCAGCAGAACCACAGGGTTGCCTCATAATTCACCCCTCCACTTT.

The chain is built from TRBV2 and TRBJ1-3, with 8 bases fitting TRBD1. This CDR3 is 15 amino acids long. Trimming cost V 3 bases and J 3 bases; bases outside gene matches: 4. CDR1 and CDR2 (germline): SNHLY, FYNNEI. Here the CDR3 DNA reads TGTGCCAGCAGTGAGCCAGGGGGCCGTGGAAACACCATATATTTT. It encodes CASSEPGGRGNTIYF.

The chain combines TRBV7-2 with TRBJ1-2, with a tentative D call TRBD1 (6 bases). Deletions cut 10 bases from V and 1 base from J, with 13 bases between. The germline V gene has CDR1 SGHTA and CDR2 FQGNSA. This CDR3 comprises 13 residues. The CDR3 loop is CATRAGVNYGYTF. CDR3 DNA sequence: TGTGCCACCCGGGCAGGGGTTAACTATGGCTACACCTTC.

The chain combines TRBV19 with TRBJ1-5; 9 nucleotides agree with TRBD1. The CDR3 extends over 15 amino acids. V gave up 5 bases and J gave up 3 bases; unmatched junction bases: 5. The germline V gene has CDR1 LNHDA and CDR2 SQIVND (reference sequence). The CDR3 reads CASSVRDRDNQPQHF. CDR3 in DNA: TGTGCCAGTAGTGTCCGGGACAGGGACAATCAGCCCCAGCATTTT.

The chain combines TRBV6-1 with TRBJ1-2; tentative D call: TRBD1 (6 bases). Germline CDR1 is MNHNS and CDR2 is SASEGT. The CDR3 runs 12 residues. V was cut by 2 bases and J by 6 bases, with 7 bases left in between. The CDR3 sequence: CASSERQDGYTF. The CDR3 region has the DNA TGTGCCAGCAGTGAACGACAGGATGGCTACACCTTC.

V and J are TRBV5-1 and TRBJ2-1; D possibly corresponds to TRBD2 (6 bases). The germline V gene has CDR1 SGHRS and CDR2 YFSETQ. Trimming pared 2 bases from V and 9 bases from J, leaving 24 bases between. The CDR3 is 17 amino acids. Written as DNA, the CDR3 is TGCGCCAGCAGCTTAGGGGCGACGGGAGTAGTAGTGGGTGAGCAGTTCTTC. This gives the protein CASSLGATGVVVGEQFF. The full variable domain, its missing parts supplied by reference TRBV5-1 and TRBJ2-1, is KAGVTQTPRYLIKTRGQQVTLSCSPISGHRSVSWYQQTPGQGLQFLFEYFSETQRNKGNFPGRFSGRQFSNSRSEMNVSTLELGDSALYLCASSLGATGVVVGEQFFGPGTRLTVL.

The CDR3 loop reads CASSLGFPTGKETQYF. In nucleotides, the CDR3 is TGTGCCAGCAGCTTAGGTTTCCCTACAGGGAAAGAGACCCAGTACTTC. The chain links TRBV11-2 to TRBJ2-5, with D maybe TRBD1 (6 bases). The V end lost 1 base, the J end lost 3 bases, and 15 bases lay between the germline ends. Germline CDR1 reads SGHAT; CDR2 reads FQNNGV. The CDR3 runs 16 residues.

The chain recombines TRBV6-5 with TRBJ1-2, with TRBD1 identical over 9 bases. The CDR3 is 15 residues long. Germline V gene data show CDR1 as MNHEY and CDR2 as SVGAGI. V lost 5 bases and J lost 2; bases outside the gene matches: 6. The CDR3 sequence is CASSTDRGSNYGYTF. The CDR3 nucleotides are TGTGCCAGCAGTACGGACAGGGGTTCGAACTATGGCTACACCTTC.

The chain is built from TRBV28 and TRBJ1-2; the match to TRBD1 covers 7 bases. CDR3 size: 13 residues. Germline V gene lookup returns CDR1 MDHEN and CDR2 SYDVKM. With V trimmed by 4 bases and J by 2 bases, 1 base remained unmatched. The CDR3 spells CASSWDRNYGYTF. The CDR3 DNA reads TGTGCCAGCAGTTGGGACAGAAACTATGGCTACACCTTC.

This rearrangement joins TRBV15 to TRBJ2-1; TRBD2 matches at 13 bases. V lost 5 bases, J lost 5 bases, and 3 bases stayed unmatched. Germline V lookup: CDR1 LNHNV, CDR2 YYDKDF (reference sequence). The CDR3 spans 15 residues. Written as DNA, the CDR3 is TGTGCCACCAGCCGGGGGACTAGCGGGGACAATGAGCAGTTCTTC. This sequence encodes CATSRGTSGDNEQFF.

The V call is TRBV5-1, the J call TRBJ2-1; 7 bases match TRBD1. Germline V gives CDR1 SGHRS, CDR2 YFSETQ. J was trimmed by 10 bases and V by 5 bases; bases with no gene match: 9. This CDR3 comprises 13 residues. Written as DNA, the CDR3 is TGCGCCAGCAGTCAAGACAGGGCAGAGGAGCAGTTCTTC. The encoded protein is CASSQDRAEEQFF.

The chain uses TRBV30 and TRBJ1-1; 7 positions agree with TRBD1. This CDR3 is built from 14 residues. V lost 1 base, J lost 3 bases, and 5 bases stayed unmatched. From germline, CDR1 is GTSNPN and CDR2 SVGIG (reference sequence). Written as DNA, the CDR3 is TGTGCCTGGAGTGGAGGGACAGCCTACACTGAAGCTTTCTTT. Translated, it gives CAWSGGTAYTEAFF.

The CDR3 nucleotides are TGTGCCAGCAGCTCAGAGAGAGGGCTAGCGGGTGTTAATGAGCAGTTCTTC. Its translation is CASSSERGLAGVNEQFF. The V and J genes are TRBV7-9 and TRBJ2-1; 8 bases line up with TRBD2. CDR1 is SEHNR and CDR2 is FQNEAQ in the germline V gene (reference sequence). The CDR3 sequence is 17 residues long. The V segment lost 4 bases and the J segment 7 bases; nucleotides outside the gene matches: 15.

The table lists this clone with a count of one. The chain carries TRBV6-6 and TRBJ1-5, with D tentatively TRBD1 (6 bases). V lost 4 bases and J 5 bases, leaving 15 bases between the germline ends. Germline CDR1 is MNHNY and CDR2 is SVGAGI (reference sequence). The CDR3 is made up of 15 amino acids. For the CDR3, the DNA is TGTGCCAGCAGTTTCGGACAGATCAAGGATCAGCCCCAGCATTTT. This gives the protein CASSFGQIKDQPQHF.